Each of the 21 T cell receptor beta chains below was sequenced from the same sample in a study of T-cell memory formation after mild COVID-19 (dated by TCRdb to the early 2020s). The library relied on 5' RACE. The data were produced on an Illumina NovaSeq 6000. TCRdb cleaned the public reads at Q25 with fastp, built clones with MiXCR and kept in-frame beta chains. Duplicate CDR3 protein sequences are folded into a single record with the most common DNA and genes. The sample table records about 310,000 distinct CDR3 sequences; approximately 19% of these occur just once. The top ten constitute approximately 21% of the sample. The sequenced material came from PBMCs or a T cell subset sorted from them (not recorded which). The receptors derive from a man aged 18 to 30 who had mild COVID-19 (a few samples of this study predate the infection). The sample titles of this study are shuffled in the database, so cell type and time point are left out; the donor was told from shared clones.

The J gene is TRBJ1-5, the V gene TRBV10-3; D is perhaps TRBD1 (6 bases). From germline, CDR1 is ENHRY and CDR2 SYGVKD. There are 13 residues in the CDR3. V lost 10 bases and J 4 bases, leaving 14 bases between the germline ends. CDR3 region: CARRGGQNQPQHF. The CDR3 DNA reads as TGTGCCAGAAGGGGGGGTCAAAATCAGCCCCAGCATTTT.

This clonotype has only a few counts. The CDR3 DNA reads as TGCAGTGCGCAGCCTTTAACAGGGCAGGTTGGCTACACCTTC. This codes for CSAQPLTGQVGYTF. The rearrangement uses TRBV20-1 and TRBJ1-2, with D perhaps TRBD1 (6 bases). V was pared by 6 bases and J by 7 bases, with 21 bases between. Germline CDR1 is DFQATT and CDR2 is SNEGSKA (reference sequence). The CDR3 runs 14 residues.

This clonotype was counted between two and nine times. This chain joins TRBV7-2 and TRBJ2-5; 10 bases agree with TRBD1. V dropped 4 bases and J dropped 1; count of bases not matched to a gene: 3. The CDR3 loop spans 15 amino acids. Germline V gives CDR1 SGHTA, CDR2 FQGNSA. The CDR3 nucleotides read TGTGCCAGCAGCTCCTGGACAGGGGGCCAAGAGACCCAGTACTTC. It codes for CASSSWTGGQETQYF.

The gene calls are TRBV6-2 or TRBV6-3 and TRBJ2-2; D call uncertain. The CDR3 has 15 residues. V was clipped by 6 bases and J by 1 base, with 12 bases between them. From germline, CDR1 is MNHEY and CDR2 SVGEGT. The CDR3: CASSLATENTGELFF. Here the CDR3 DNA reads TGTGCCAGCAGCCTCGCTACAGAGAACACCGGGGAGCTGTTTTTT.

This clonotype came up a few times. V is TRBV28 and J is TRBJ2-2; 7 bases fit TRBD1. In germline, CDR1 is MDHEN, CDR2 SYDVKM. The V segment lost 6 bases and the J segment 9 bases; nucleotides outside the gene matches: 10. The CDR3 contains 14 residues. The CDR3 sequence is CASREGQGVRELFF. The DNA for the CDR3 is TGTGCCAGCAGAGAGGGGCAGGGGGTGCGGGAGCTGTTTTTT.

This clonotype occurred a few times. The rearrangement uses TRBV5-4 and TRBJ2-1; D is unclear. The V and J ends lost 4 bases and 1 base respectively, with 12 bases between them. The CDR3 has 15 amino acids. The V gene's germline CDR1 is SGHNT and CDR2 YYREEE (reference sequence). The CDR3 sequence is CASSADWSSYNEQFF. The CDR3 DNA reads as TGTGCCAGCAGCGCCGACTGGAGTTCCTACAATGAGCAGTTCTTC.

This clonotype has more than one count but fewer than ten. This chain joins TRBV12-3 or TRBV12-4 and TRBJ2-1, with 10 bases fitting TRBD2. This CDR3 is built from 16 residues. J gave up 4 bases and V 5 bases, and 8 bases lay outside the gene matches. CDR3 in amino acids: CASSTLSAGGYNEQFF. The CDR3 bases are TGTGCCAGCAGTACCCTCTCAGCGGGGGGGTACAATGAGCAGTTCTTC.

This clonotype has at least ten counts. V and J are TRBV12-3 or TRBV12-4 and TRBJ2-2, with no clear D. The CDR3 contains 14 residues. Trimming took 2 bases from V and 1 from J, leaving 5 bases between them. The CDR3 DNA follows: TGTGCCAGCAGTTTACTAGGGAACACCGGGGAGCTGTTTTTT. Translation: CASSLLGNTGELFF.

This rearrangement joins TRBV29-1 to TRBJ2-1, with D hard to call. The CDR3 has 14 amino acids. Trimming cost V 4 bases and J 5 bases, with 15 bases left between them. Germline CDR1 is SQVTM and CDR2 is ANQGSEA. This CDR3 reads CSVGLVRLDNEQFF. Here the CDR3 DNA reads TGCAGCGTTGGGCTTGTGAGGCTCGACAATGAGCAGTTCTTC.

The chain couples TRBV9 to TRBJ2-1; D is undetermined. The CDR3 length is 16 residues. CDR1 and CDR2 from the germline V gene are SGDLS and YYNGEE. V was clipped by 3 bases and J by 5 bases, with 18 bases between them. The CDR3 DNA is TGTGCCAGCAGCGCCCGACCCAGTGCGAAAAACAATGAGCAGTTCTTC. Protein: CASSARPSAKNNEQFF.

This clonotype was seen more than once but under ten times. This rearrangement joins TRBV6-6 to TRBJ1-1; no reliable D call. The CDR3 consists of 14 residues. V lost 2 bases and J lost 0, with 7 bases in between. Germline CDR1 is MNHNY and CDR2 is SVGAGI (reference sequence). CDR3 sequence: CASSYVEVNTEAFF. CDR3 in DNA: TGTGCCAGCAGTTACGTGGAGGTGAACACTGAAGCTTTCTTT.

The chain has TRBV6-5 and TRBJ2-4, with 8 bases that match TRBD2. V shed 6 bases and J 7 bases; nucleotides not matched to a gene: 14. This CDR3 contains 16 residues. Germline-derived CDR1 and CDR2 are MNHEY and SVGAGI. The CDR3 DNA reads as TGTGCCAGCAGCCCTGACCCGGGACTAGTAAGGAACATTCAGTACTTC. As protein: CASSPDPGLVRNIQYF.

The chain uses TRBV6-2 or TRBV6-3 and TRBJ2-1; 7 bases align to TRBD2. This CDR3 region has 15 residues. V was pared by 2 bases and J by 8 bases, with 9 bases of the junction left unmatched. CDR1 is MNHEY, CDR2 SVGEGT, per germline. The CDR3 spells CASSYAKRGGDEQFF. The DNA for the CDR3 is TGTGCCAGCAGTTACGCGAAGCGGGGTGGCGATGAGCAGTTCTTC.

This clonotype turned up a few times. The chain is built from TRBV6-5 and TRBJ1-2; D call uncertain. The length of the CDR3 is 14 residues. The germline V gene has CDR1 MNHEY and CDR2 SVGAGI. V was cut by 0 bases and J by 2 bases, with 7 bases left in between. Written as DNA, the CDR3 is TGTGCCAGCAGTTACTCAATAGCCAACTATGGCTACACCTTC. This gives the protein CASSYSIANYGYTF.

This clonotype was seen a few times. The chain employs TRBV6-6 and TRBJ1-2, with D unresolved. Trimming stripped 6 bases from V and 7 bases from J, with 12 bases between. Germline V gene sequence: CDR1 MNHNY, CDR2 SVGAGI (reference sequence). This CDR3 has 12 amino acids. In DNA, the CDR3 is TGTGCCAGCAGAGGTGGAGTAGGTGGCTACACCTTC. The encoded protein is CASRGGVGGYTF.

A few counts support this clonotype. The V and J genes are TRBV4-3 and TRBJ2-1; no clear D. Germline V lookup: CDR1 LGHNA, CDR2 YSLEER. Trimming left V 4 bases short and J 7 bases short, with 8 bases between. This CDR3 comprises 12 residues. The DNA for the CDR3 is TGCGCCAGCAGCCTCCACCGGAATGAGCAGTTCTTC. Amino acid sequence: CASSLHRNEQFF.

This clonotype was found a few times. In DNA, the CDR3 is TGTGCCAGCAGCCCAACCGGGACAGGGGGCAACGAGCAGTACTTC. This sequence encodes CASSPTGTGGNEQYF. The chain links TRBV7-2 to TRBJ2-7; TRBD1 aligns across 12 bases. The CDR3 is made up of 15 amino acids. With V trimmed by 5 bases and J by 5 bases, 7 bases remained unmatched. In germline, CDR1 is SGHTA, CDR2 FQGNSA.

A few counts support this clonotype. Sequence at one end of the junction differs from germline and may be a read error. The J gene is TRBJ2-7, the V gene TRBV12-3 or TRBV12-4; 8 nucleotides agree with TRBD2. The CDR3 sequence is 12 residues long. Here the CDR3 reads CASHLGPGGPEF. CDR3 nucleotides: TGTGCCAGCCACCTTGGCCCGGGGGGGCCTGAGTTC.

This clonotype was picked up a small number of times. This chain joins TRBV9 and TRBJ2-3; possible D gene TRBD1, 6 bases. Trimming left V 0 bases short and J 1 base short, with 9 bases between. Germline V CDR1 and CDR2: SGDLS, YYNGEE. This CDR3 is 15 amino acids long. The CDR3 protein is CASSVGTVGTDTQYF. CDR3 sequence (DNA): TGTGCCAGCAGCGTAGGGACAGTCGGCACAGATACGCAGTATTTT.

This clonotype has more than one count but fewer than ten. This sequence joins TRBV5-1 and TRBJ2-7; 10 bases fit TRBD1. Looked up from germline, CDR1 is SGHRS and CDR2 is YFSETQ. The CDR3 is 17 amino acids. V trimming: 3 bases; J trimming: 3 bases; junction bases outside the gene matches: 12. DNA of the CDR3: TGCGCCAGCAGCTCAGCTGCCCCGGGACAGGGGCACTACGAGCAGTACTTC. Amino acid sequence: CASSSAAPGQGHYEQYF. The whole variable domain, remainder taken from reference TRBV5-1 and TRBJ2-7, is KAGVTQTPRYLIKTRGQQVTLSCSPISGHRSVSWYQQTPGQGLQFLFEYFSETQRNKGNFPGRFSGRQFSNSRSEMNVSTLELGDSALYLCASSSAAPGQGHYEQYFGPGTRLTVT.

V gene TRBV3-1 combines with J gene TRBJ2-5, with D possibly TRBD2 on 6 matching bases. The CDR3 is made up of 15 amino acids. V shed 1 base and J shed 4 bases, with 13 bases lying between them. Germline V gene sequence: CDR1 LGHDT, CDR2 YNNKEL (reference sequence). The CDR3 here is CASSQGGLGGETQYF. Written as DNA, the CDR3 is TGTGCCAGCAGCCAAGGCGGACTGGGGGGAGAGACCCAGTACTTC.